These 31 T cell receptor beta chains came from one sample sequenced in a study of Ad26.COV2.S vaccination and SARS-CoV-2 variants. As for treatment: around 19 received Ad26.COV2.S at low or high dose, single or two shots; 5 received placebo; per-sample allocation not given. The investigators took samples on day 63 after the first vaccine or placebo injection. Measured with immunoSEQ multiplex PCR; TCRdb has only the in-frame clones, and not every one. The profile shows 250,000 or so clones, roughly 89% of them singletons. Sequenced here: peripheral blood, sampled in a trial of Ad26.COV2.S vaccine versus placebo. These receptor sequences come from a person aged 18-60 years who received the Ad26.COV2.S COVID-19 vaccine or a placebo.

V gene TRBV5-1 combines with J gene TRBJ2-1; 7 positions agree with TRBD2. There are 17 residues in the CDR3. Trimming at V came to 5 bases and at J to 7 bases, leaving 18 bases not matched to a gene. Germline CDR1 is SGHRS and CDR2 is YFSETQ. The CDR3 is CASSTSPPGGGLNEQFF. The CDR3 DNA reads as TGCGCCAGCAGTACCTCCCCCCCGGGAGGCGGTTTGAATGAGCAGTTCTTC.

V and J are TRBV5-4 and TRBJ2-7; 12 bases fit TRBD2. This CDR3 is 16 amino acids long. With V trimmed by 4 bases and J by 2 bases, 7 bases remained unmatched. CDR1 is SGHNT, CDR2 YYREEE, per germline (reference sequence). CDR3: CASSTGTSGRAYEQYV. In DNA, the CDR3 is TGTGCCAGCAGCACCGGGACTAGCGGGCGAGCCTACGAGCAGTACGTC.

This clone has just a few counts. A much larger clonotype is one base distant, so this may be a read error. The same CDR3 can be traced to other DNA sequences in this sample. The chain uses TRBV5-6 and TRBJ2-2; 9 bases are shared with TRBD1. The CDR3 extends over 15 amino acids. Germline V gene data show CDR1 as SGHDT and CDR2 as YYEEEE. Trimming removed 4 bases from V and 4 bases from J; junction bases left unmatched: 5. The CDR3 spells CASSRRDRVTGELFF. The CDR3, as DNA: TGTGCCAGCAGCCGCCGGGACAGGGTCACCGGGGAGCTGTTTTTT. Full variable domain (rest looked up from reference TRBV5-6 and TRBJ2-2): DAGVTQSPTHLIKTRGQQVTLRCSPKSGHDTVSWYQQALGQGPQFIFQYYEEEERQRGNFPDRFSGHQFPNYSSELNVNALLLGDSALYLCASSRRDRVTGELFFGEGSRLTVL.

The chain joins TRBV28 to TRBJ2-3; 7 bases are shared with TRBD1. This CDR3 contains 16 residues. The germline CDR1 and CDR2 sequences are MDHEN and SYDVKM. V dropped 4 bases and J dropped 4; count of bases not matched to a gene: 11. This CDR3 is CASSSTTGALADTQYF. Here the CDR3 DNA reads TGTGCCAGCAGTTCAACTACAGGGGCGCTAGCAGATACGCAGTATTTT.

The chain recombines TRBV15 with TRBJ1-3, with D tentatively TRBD1 (5 bases). The CDR3 length is 18 residues. V shed 4 bases and J shed 3 bases, with 22 bases lying between them. Germline lookup yields CDR1 LNHNV and CDR2 YYDKDF (reference sequence). CDR3 protein: CATSTSVGTGDGGNTIYF. The CDR3 region has the DNA TGTGCCACCAGCACCTCAGTGGGAACAGGTGACGGTGGAAACACCATATATTTT. Full variable domain (outside the CDR3, taken from reference TRBV15 and TRBJ1-3): DAMVIQNPRYQVTQFGKPVTLSCSQTLNHNVMYWYQQKSSQAPKLLFHYYDKDFNNEADTPDNFQSRRPNTSFCFLDIRSPGLGDTAMYLCATSTSVGTGDGGNTIYFGEGSWLTVV.

The J gene is TRBJ1-4, the V gene TRBV19; tentative D call: TRBD1 (5 bases). Looked up from germline, CDR1 is LNHDA and CDR2 is SQIVND (reference sequence). Trimming stripped 6 bases from V and 6 bases from J, with 17 bases between. The CDR3 is made up of 15 amino acids. The chain's CDR3 is CASRNWALGDEKLFF. For the CDR3, the DNA is TGTGCCAGTAGGAACTGGGCTTTGGGGGATGAAAAACTGTTTTTT.

V gene TRBV27 combines with J gene TRBJ2-3; D might be TRBD1 (6 bases). Germline CDR1 is MNHEY and CDR2 is SMNVEV (reference sequence). Trimming took 4 bases from V and 13 from J, leaving 15 bases between them. CDR3 length: 12 amino acids. The CDR3 sequence: CASSSIRTAEYF. The CDR3 DNA follows: TGTGCCAGCAGTTCCATCCGGACAGCAGAGTATTTT.

The V and J genes are TRBV24-1 and TRBJ2-5, with D possibly being TRBD1 (6 bases). Trimming stripped 10 bases from V and 7 bases from J, with 12 bases between. The germline CDR1 and CDR2 sequences are KGHDR and SFDVKD. The CDR3 spans 11 residues. The CDR3 protein is CATGGARTQYF. CDR3 coding DNA: TGTGCCACAGGGGGAGCGCGGACCCAGTACTTC.

The chain uses TRBV27 and TRBJ2-7; TRBD1 might be the D (6 bases). This CDR3 spans 13 amino acids. Germline V gene data show CDR1 as MNHEY and CDR2 as SMNVEV (reference sequence). Trimming shortened V by 5 bases and J by 3 bases, and 11 bases separated the two germline ends. The CDR3 protein is CASSARTDYEQYF. CDR3 DNA sequence: TGTGCCAGCAGTGCCAGGACAGACTACGAGCAGTACTTC.

This clone has a handful of counts. The J gene is TRBJ2-7, the V gene TRBV7-9; 8 bases fit TRBD1. Germline V gene sequence: CDR1 SEHNR, CDR2 FQNEAQ (reference sequence). This CDR3 region has 15 residues. V gave up 0 bases and J gave up 7 bases; unmatched junction bases: 8. CDR3 sequence (DNA): TGTGCCAGCAGCTTAGCGCTAAGTACAGGGGGTGAGCAGTACGTC. Translation: CASSLALSTGGEQYV.

To note about this clone: Relative to the germline gene, one junction end is altered; a read error may explain this. The J gene is TRBJ2-3, the V gene TRBV6-7; D not certain. TRBV6-7 is sorted into the ORF group, with uncertain function. CDR3 length equals 8 residues. The CDR3 DNA sequence: TGTGCCAGCCCTATAAAGGATTTT. Amino acid sequence: CASPIKDF.

The chain has TRBV3-1 (or the pseudogene TRBV3-2) and TRBJ2-2; 14 bases are shared with TRBD2. The CDR3 sequence is 18 residues long. Germline V gives CDR1 LGHDT, CDR2 YNNKEL (reference sequence). Losses at the gene ends were 1 base for V and 7 bases for J; bases not matched to a gene: 8. The CDR3, as DNA: TGTGCCAGCAGCCAAGGACTAGCGGGGGGGCCGAGAGGCGGGGAGCTGTTTTTT. Protein product: CASSQGLAGGPRGGELFF.

This CDR3 reads CASSAPGQGYEQYV. For the CDR3, the DNA is TGTGCCAGCAGCGCCCCGGGACAGGGGTACGAGCAGTACGTC. V and J are TRBV5-6 and TRBJ2-7, with TRBD1 matching 10 bases. Germline loops: CDR1 SGHDT, CDR2 YYEEEE. Trimming removed 4 bases from V and 4 bases from J; junction bases left unmatched: 5. The CDR3 sequence is 14 residues long.

This clone was seen a single time. CDR3 sequence reads: CASSLSATAYNSPLHF. DNA of the CDR3: TGTGCCAGCAGTTTATCCGCAACAGCATATAATTCACCCCTCCACTTT. The chain has TRBV27 and TRBJ1-6; no reliable D call. V was pared by 0 bases and J by 4 bases, with 10 bases between. Germline V gene sequence: CDR1 MNHEY, CDR2 SMNVEV (reference sequence). The length of the CDR3 is 16 residues.

The rearrangement joins TRBV6-1 to TRBJ1-5, with 7 bases matching TRBD1. This CDR3 has 16 amino acids. Germline CDR1 MNHNS, CDR2 SASEGT. V was pared by 1 base and J by 5 bases, with 8 bases of the junction left unmatched. The CDR3 spells CASSEVTGRGHQPQHF. The CDR3 nucleotides read TGTGCCAGCAGTGAAGTGACAGGGAGGGGTCATCAGCCCCAGCATTTT.

This chain connects TRBV4-1 to TRBJ1-4; D might be TRBD1 (6 bases). Trimming left V 3 bases short and J 3 bases short, with 26 bases between. The CDR3 spans 20 residues. CDR1 and CDR2 from the germline V gene are MGHRA and YSYEKL. The CDR3 DNA reads TGCGCCAGCAGCCAGGACGTAAGAACAGGGAATCCTACAGCTAATGAAAAACTGTTTTTT. Amino acid sequence: CASSQDVRTGNPTANEKLFF.

This chain connects TRBV7-2 to TRBJ2-3; 8 bases line up with TRBD2. Per germline, CDR1 SGHTA and CDR2 FQGNSA. The CDR3 consists of 15 residues. V dropped 5 bases and J dropped 3; count of bases not matched to a gene: 7. CDR3 amino acids: CASSAGLGGTDTQYF. The CDR3 nucleotides are TGTGCCAGCAGCGCGGGACTAGGTGGGACAGATACGCAGTATTTT.

This sequence joins TRBV6-5 and TRBJ1-2, with 8 positions matching TRBD1. V was clipped by 5 bases and J by 1 base; unmatched bases: 6. Germline CDR1 is MNHEY and CDR2 is SVGAGI. This CDR3 contains 15 residues. The CDR3 spells CASSTGQGLNYGYTF. CDR3 nucleotides: TGTGCCAGCAGTACCGGACAGGGCCTTAACTATGGCTACACCTTC.

The gene calls are TRBV7-3 and TRBJ1-1, with D uncertain. V lost 4 bases and J lost 8, with 14 bases in between. CDR1 SGHTA and CDR2 FQGTGA come from the germline V gene. The CDR3 consists of 13 residues. CDR3 loop: CASSSFARGEAFF. The CDR3 DNA reads TGTGCCAGCAGCTCCTTCGCGCGGGGAGAAGCTTTCTTT.

The chain is built from TRBV6-2 or TRBV6-3 and TRBJ2-7; D not certain. CDR3 size: 15 residues. CDR1 and CDR2 (germline): MNHEY, SVGEGT. Trimming removed 5 bases at V and 0 bases at J, with 14 bases between. For the CDR3, the DNA is TGTGCCAGCAGTCTTTACCGGCTACCCTCCTACGAGCAGTACTTC. Encoded protein: CASSLYRLPSYEQYF.

V and J are TRBV11-2 and TRBJ1-4; D perhaps matches TRBD1 (5 bases). Germline V gives CDR1 SGHAT, CDR2 FQNNGV. The V end was cut by 3 bases, the J end by 7 bases, with 9 bases between. The CDR3 has 13 residues. The CDR3 DNA reads TGTGCCAGCAGCTTTTCAGGGAGTGAAAAACTGTTTTTT. Protein sequence: CASSFSGSEKLFF.

This sequence joins TRBV19 and TRBJ2-3; possible D gene TRBD2, 5 bases. This CDR3 has 20 residues. Between the trimmed V and J ends, which lost 6 bases and 0 bases, there was a span of 28 bases. In germline, CDR1 is LNHDA, CDR2 SQIVND (reference sequence). The CDR3 DNA reads as TGTGCCAGTAGCTTCGGTAGCTCTGGGAGTTCATTAACTAGCACAGATACGCAGTATTTT. Translating it yields CASSFGSSGSSLTSTDTQYF.

This clone has only a few counts. The chain recombines TRBV4-2 with TRBJ1-2; 8 nucleotides match TRBD1. V was pared by 5 bases and J by 5 bases, with 19 bases of the junction left unmatched. The CDR3 is made up of 18 amino acids. In germline, CDR1 is LGHNA, CDR2 YNFKEQ. Here the CDR3 reads CASSAHAPQGGADYGYTF. CDR3 coding DNA: TGTGCCAGCAGCGCCCATGCACCACAGGGGGGCGCGGATTATGGCTACACCTTC.

J is TRBJ2-3 and V is TRBV7-3; unclear D gene. CDR3 size: 12 residues. CDR1 and CDR2 (germline): SGHTA, FQGTGA. The V gene lost 4 bases and the J gene lost 2 bases, with 4 bases spanning the gap. This CDR3 reads CASSSFTDTQYF. The CDR3, as DNA: TGTGCCAGCAGCTCATTCACAGATACGCAGTATTTT.

This chain links TRBV6-6 with TRBJ1-4; 10 positions match TRBD1. The CDR3 has 14 residues. The germline V gene encodes CDR1 MNHNY and CDR2 SVGAGI (reference sequence). The V segment lost 7 bases and the J segment 13 bases; nucleotides outside the gene matches: 12. The CDR3 nucleotides read TGTGCCAGCACCAATCTAGGACAGGGGGGCGGACTGTTTTTT. This translates into CASTNLGQGGGLFF.

Points on this clone: The junction departs from germline at one end; a sequencing error may be responsible. The V gene is TRBV24-1, the J gene TRBJ2-3; TRBD2 aligns across 10 bases. The CDR3 loop spans 14 amino acids. CDR1 and CDR2 from the germline V gene are KGHDR and SFDVKD. The chain's CDR3 is CATSSGGAPHRFHF. As DNA, the CDR3 is TGTGCCACCAGTAGCGGGGGGGCCCCCCACCGTTTTCATTTT.

This chain joins TRBV18 and TRBJ2-5; D not resolved. Germline CDR1 reads KGHSH; CDR2 reads LQKENI. V shed 2 bases and J shed 4 bases, with 14 bases lying between them. The length of the CDR3 is 15 residues. The chain's CDR3 is CASSPGVAGGETQYF. The CDR3 coding sequence is TGTGCCAGCTCACCAGGGGTGGCTGGCGGAGAGACCCAGTACTTC.

The chain has TRBV7-9 and TRBJ2-7; tentatively, D is TRBD1 or TRBD2 (7 bases each). The CDR3 runs to 17 residues. CDR1 and CDR2 from the germline V gene are SEHNR and FQNEAQ (reference sequence). V was trimmed by 3 bases and J by 2 bases, leaving 20 bases between them. The CDR3: CASSFSGEGAPTYEQYV. CDR3 DNA sequence: TGTGCCAGCAGCTTTTCTGGGGAGGGGGCGCCGACCTACGAGCAGTACGTC.

The CDR3 DNA reads TGTGCCAGCTCACCTTCGGGGGCCCCCCACGAGCAGTACGTC. This codes for CASSPSGAPHEQYV. The chain employs TRBV18 and TRBJ2-7; D may match TRBD1 or TRBD2 (6 bases each). The CDR3 runs to 14 residues. Trimming removed 3 bases from V and 5 bases from J, with 14 bases in between. Germline V gene sequence: CDR1 KGHSH, CDR2 LQKENI.

The V and J genes are TRBV13 and TRBJ1-3; tentative D call: TRBD1 (5 bases). The CDR3 spans 15 residues. The germline gives CDR1 PRHDT, CDR2 FYEKMQ (reference sequence). With 3 bases removed from V and 0 bases from J, the gap between germline ends came to 9 bases. The DNA for the CDR3 is TGTGCCAGCAGCTTGCGGGACTACTCTGGAAACACCATATATTTT. The encoded protein is CASSLRDYSGNTIYF.

In this sample, this clone turned up once. The genes are TRBV4-1 and TRBJ1-1; 7 nucleotides agree with TRBD1. CDR1 is MGHRA, CDR2 YSYEKL, per germline. The CDR3 is made up of 15 amino acids. J gave up 8 bases and V 1 base, and 10 bases lay outside the gene matches. The chain's CDR3 is CASSQVLSGGPEAFF. In DNA form, the CDR3 reads TGCGCCAGCAGCCAAGTTCTTTCAGGGGGTCCCGAAGCTTTCTTT.